The present TCR beta chain was sequenced within a study of control samples from healthy donors and cancer patients. The CDR3 sequence is 19 residues long. Germline V gene lookup returns CDR1 KGHDR and CDR2 SFDVKD. V shed 8 bases and J 0 bases; nucleotides not matched to a gene: 17. Libraries were prepared by immunoSEQ multiplex PCR; TCRdb keeps only in-frame clonotypes and omits some of them. Counted here are about 120,000 clones, about nine tenths occurring once; the ten biggest clones make up 7.8%. This TCR derives from a woman aged 18-29 years in good health. The sequenced material came from blood. This rearrangement joins TRBV24-1 to TRBJ1-3, with TRBD1 matching 8 bases. The CDR3 loop reads CATNLGQGKGGYSGNTIYF. CDR3 coding DNA: TGTGCCACCAACTTAGGACAGGGAAAAGGTGGGTACTCTGGAAACACCATATATTTT.